A single sample is the source of the 32 T cell receptor beta chains below, sequenced in a study of cytomegalovirus exposure and HLA in healthy donors (dated by TCRdb to about 2017). The library was generated by the immunoSEQ multiplex PCR assay. The multiplex PCR relied on a mix of 60 forward primers for TCR Vbeta segments and 13 reverse primers for TCR Jbeta segments. Not all clones reach the TCRdb copy of this immuneACCESS table, which keeps in-frame sequences only. Checked studies attribute under half of the gap to unresolved V genes and leave the rest unexplained. This sample lists around 120,000 clones; around four fifths were detected once. The top ten clones comprise roughly 1.2% of the sample. The sample comprised PBMCs. The receptor set was obtained from a boy aged 5-17 years in good health and CMV-seronegative.

The genes are TRBV7-2 and TRBJ1-1; D possibly corresponds to TRBD1 (5 bases). The CDR3 loop spans 13 amino acids. Germline CDR1 SGHTA, CDR2 FQGNSA. Between the trimmed V and J ends, which lost 7 bases and 4 bases, there was a span of 13 bases. CDR3 region: CASNQGKGTEAFF. The CDR3 DNA reads TGTGCCAGCAACCAGGGTAAAGGCACTGAAGCTTTCTTT.

The gene calls are TRBV18 and TRBJ1-5; D ambiguous. CDR1 is KGHSH and CDR2 is LQKENI in the germline V gene. The CDR3 loop spans 15 amino acids. V lost 3 bases and J lost 6, with 15 bases in between. CDR3 amino acids: CASSPSSTSGQPQHF. CDR3 bases: TGTGCCAGCTCACCGTCTTCCACCTCGGGTCAGCCCCAGCATTTT.

This chain connects TRBV6-5 to TRBJ1-3; D is undetermined. V dropped 6 bases and J dropped 4 bases, with 16 bases sitting between them. This CDR3 has 15 residues. Germline V gene sequence: CDR1 MNHEY, CDR2 SVGAGI. The CDR3 here is CASRTLAGGGNTIYF. The CDR3 bases are TGTGCCAGCAGGACCCTAGCGGGCGGAGGAAACACCATATATTTT.

The V call is TRBV6-6, the J call TRBJ1-5; no firm D call. Germline lookup yields CDR1 MNHNY and CDR2 SVGAGI (reference sequence). V lost 5 bases to trimming and J lost 4 bases, with 9 bases between them. This CDR3 spans 13 amino acids. Here the CDR3 reads CASSGPGNQPQHF. CDR3 in DNA: TGTGCCAGCAGTGGCCCAGGAAATCAGCCCCAGCATTTT.

The gene calls are TRBV30 and TRBJ2-5; maybe TRBD2 (5 bases). Trimming took 3 bases from V and 0 from J, leaving 11 bases between them. Germline loops: CDR1 GTSNPN, CDR2 SVGIG (reference sequence). CDR3 length: 14 amino acids. CDR3 nucleotide sequence: TGTGCCTGGAGCCTGAGAGGGTACCAAGAGACCCAGTACTTC. Translation: CAWSLRGYQETQYF.

The V gene is TRBV30, the J gene TRBJ1-1; the match to TRBD1 covers 9 bases. Germline loops: CDR1 GTSNPN, CDR2 SVGIG (reference sequence). V shed 3 bases, J shed 0 bases, and the junction held 5 bases outside the gene matches. The length of the CDR3 is 15 residues. The CDR3 loop reads CAWSPGQGVNTEAFF. DNA for the CDR3: TGTGCCTGGAGCCCGGGACAGGGCGTGAACACTGAAGCTTTCTTT.

CDR3 coding DNA: TGTGCCAGCAGTGTCGTGGAGGGCGGCTCCTACGAGCAGTACTTC. Its translation: CASSVVEGGSYEQYF. The chain uses TRBV2 and TRBJ2-7, with a tentative D call TRBD2 (6 bases). The CDR3 is 15 residues long. CDR1 and CDR2 from the germline V gene are SNHLY and FYNNEI. V was clipped by 4 bases and J by 0 bases, with 13 bases between them.

Regarding this clone: Additional DNA sequences in this sample encode the identical CDR3. CDR3 nucleotides: TGTGCCAGCACGCCACGGGACACCGGGGAGCTGTTTTTT. Encoded protein: CASTPRDTGELFF. This rearrangement joins TRBV7-2 to TRBJ2-2, with D uncertain. Germline assignment: CDR1 SGHTA and CDR2 FQGNSA. With 7 bases removed from V and 3 bases from J, the gap between germline ends came to 9 bases. The CDR3 runs 13 residues.

CDR3: CAWHRGQGTDTQYF. The CDR3 DNA reads TGTGCCTGGCACAGGGGGCAAGGGACAGATACGCAGTATTTT. The gene calls are TRBV30 and TRBJ2-3; 9 nucleotides match TRBD1. Looked up from germline, CDR1 is GTSNPN and CDR2 is SVGIG (reference sequence). V shed 5 bases and J 3 bases; nucleotides not matched to a gene: 6. The CDR3 contains 14 residues.

The V and J genes are TRBV4-1 and TRBJ1-4; 7 bases are a match to TRBD1. The CDR3 totals 15 residues. Per the germline V gene, CDR1 is MGHRA and CDR2 is YSYEKL. Losses at the gene ends were 4 bases for V and 1 base for J; bases not matched to a gene: 3. The CDR3 region has the DNA TGCGCCAGCAGCCCTAGACAGGGAACTAATGAAAAACTGTTTTTT. It codes for CASSPRQGTNEKLFF.

This clone was counted a few times. The chain joins TRBV4-3 to TRBJ2-7, with 8 bases that match TRBD2. The CDR3 covers 13 residues. The junction had 6 bases not matched to a gene; V was cut back by 6 bases and J by 5 bases. Germline CDR1 reads LGHNA; CDR2 reads YSLEER. The DNA for the CDR3 is TGCGCCAGCAGTTTAGCGGGATTCAACGAGCAGTACTTC. Translation gives CASSLAGFNEQYF.

This clone was detected only a few times. The genes are TRBV7-3 and TRBJ1-1, with TRBD1 identical over 7 bases. The CDR3 totals 13 residues. V gave up 4 bases and J gave up 4 bases; unmatched junction bases: 3. Germline-derived CDR1 and CDR2 are SGHTA and FQGTGA. DNA of the CDR3: TGTGCCAGCAGCTCAGGGGGAAGCACTGAAGCTTTCTTT. The encoded protein is CASSSGGSTEAFF.

The chain couples TRBV30 to TRBJ1-3; possible D gene TRBD1, 5 bases. The germline CDR1 and CDR2 sequences are GTSNPN and SVGIG (reference sequence). Trimming cost V 2 bases and J 0 bases, with 8 bases left between them. The CDR3 length is 14 residues. The CDR3 reads CAWSRGVSGNTIYF. The CDR3 region has the DNA TGTGCCTGGAGTCGGGGGGTCTCTGGAAACACCATATATTTT.

The V call is TRBV6-4, the J call TRBJ2-1; TRBD2 matches 10 bases. The CDR3 is 15 amino acids. Trimming cost V 0 bases and J 7 bases; bases outside gene matches: 3. Germline CDR1 is MRHNA and CDR2 is SNTAGT. CDR3 sequence: CASSDSGSGRNEQFF. The CDR3 nucleotides are TGTGCCAGCAGTGACTCGGGTAGCGGGAGGAATGAGCAGTTCTTC.

The gene calls are TRBV2 and TRBJ2-7, with 10 nucleotides matching TRBD2. Trimming at V came to 3 bases and at J to 11 bases, leaving 13 bases not matched to a gene. CDR1 is SNHLY, CDR2 FYNNEI, per germline. This CDR3 comprises 15 residues. CDR3 sequence: CASSEDLAGESREYF. DNA for the CDR3: TGTGCCAGCAGTGAGGATCTAGCGGGAGAGTCCCGTGAGTACTTC.

V usage is TRBV2 and J usage is TRBJ1-5, with D possibly being TRBD1 (5 bases). The V and J ends lost 5 bases and 9 bases respectively, with 17 bases between them. CDR3 size: 14 residues. The germline CDR1 and CDR2 sequences are SNHLY and FYNNEI. CDR3 DNA: TGTGCCAGCAGTACTGATCCCGGGGGATGGCCCCAGCATTTT. Residues: CASSTDPGGWPQHF.

The chain employs TRBV6-5 and TRBJ2-3; D perhaps matches TRBD2 (6 bases). The CDR3 is made up of 14 amino acids. Trimming took off 7 bases at V and 2 bases at J, with 13 bases between the two ends. Germline V lookup: CDR1 MNHEY, CDR2 SVGAGI. The CDR3 loop is CASKGGILTDTQYF. CDR3 nucleotide sequence: TGTGCCAGCAAGGGCGGGATCCTCACAGATACGCAGTATTTT.

CDR3 sequence: CAWKGAGRDYGYTF. DNA of the CDR3: TGTGCCTGGAAGGGGGCAGGGAGAGACTATGGCTACACCTTC. This chain joins TRBV30 and TRBJ1-2; the match to TRBD1 covers 7 bases. Germline V CDR1 and CDR2: GTSNPN, SVGIG (reference sequence). The trim removed 4 bases at V and 3 bases at J, leaving 8 bases unmatched. This CDR3 comprises 14 residues.

The rearrangement links TRBV27 to TRBJ2-1, with TRBD2 identical over 8 bases. This CDR3 is 15 amino acids long. The V segment lost 4 bases and the J segment 2 bases; nucleotides outside the gene matches: 4. The germline CDR1 and CDR2 sequences are MNHEY and SMNVEV (reference sequence). The CDR3: CASSSPLAAYNEQFF. In DNA form, the CDR3 reads TGTGCCAGCAGTTCCCCACTAGCGGCCTACAATGAGCAGTTCTTC.

This clone occurred a few times. CDR3 DNA sequence: TGTGCCAGCAGCGTGGGACAGGGCTGGAATGAAAAACTGTTTTTT. Amino acids: CASSVGQGWNEKLFF. The chain is built from TRBV5-6 and TRBJ1-4; TRBD1 agrees at 9 bases. The germline V gene has CDR1 SGHDT and CDR2 YYEEEE. V was pared by 4 bases and J by 5 bases, with 6 bases of the junction left unmatched. The CDR3 runs to 15 residues.

The V and J genes are TRBV14 and TRBJ2-1, with 8 positions matching TRBD2. Germline CDR1 is SGHDN and CDR2 is FVKESK. V lost 4 bases to trimming and J lost 4 bases; unmatched junction nucleotides: 6. The CDR3 has 15 amino acids. CDR3 region: CASSPLAAFYNEQFF. The CDR3 DNA sequence: TGTGCCAGCAGCCCACTAGCGGCCTTTTACAATGAGCAGTTCTTC.

The chain has TRBV5-6 and TRBJ2-1; D uncertain. There are 11 residues in the CDR3. V lost 6 bases and J 4 bases, leaving 5 bases between the germline ends. From germline, CDR1 is SGHDT and CDR2 YYEEEE. CDR3 sequence: CASKAYNEQFF. The CDR3 DNA reads TGTGCCAGCAAAGCGTACAATGAGCAGTTCTTC.

The genes are TRBV13 and TRBJ2-7, with TRBD2 matching over 7 bases. V shed 3 bases and J 0 bases; nucleotides not matched to a gene: 5. CDR1 and CDR2 from the germline V gene are PRHDT and FYEKMQ (reference sequence). The CDR3 runs 15 residues. CDR3 loop: CASSFRGVLSYEQYF. In DNA form, the CDR3 reads TGTGCCAGCAGCTTTCGGGGGGTCCTCTCCTACGAGCAGTACTTC.

This chain links TRBV5-4 with TRBJ2-5; a weak D match, TRBD2 (6 bases). The CDR3 totals 13 residues. V dropped 4 bases and J dropped 5 bases, with 12 bases sitting between them. Germline lookup yields CDR1 SGHNT and CDR2 YYREEE (reference sequence). The CDR3 reads CASSLASGETQYF. CDR3 bases: TGTGCCAGCAGCCTAGCGTCCGGGGAGACCCAGTACTTC. Full variable domain (missing parts from reference TRBV5-4 and TRBJ2-5): ETGVTQSPTHLIKTRGQQVTLRCSSQSGHNTVSWYQQALGQGPQFIFQYYREEENGRGNFPPRFSGLQFPNYSSELNVNALELDDSALYLCASSLASGETQYFGPGTRLLVL.

The chain recombines TRBV4-2 with TRBJ2-2; TRBD2 agrees at 8 bases. The trim removed 0 bases at V and 6 bases at J, leaving 9 bases unmatched. Germline values: CDR1 LGHNA, CDR2 YNFKEQ. This CDR3 has 17 residues. CDR3 bases: TGTGCCAGCAGCCAAGATGGGGGACTAGGGTCCCCCGGGGAGCTGTTTTTT. Translating gives CASSQDGGLGSPGELFF.

This clone showed up just a few times. V usage is TRBV4-1 and J usage is TRBJ2-3, with TRBD2 matching 7 bases. The CDR3 contains 17 residues. CDR1 MGHRA and CDR2 YSYEKL come from the germline V gene. V was clipped by 0 bases and J by 3 bases; unmatched bases: 9. The DNA for the CDR3 is TGCGCCAGCAGCCAAGACTTGAGGGAGGGTCCGACAGATACGCAGTATTTT. Translated, it gives CASSQDLREGPTDTQYF.

The J gene is TRBJ2-7, the V gene TRBV15; 11 nucleotides align to TRBD2. The CDR3 sequence is 15 residues long. J gave up 5 bases and V 1 base, and 4 bases lay outside the gene matches. Per germline, CDR1 LNHNV and CDR2 YYDKDF (reference sequence). This CDR3 is CATSRGSGRADEQYF. The CDR3 DNA reads as TGTGCCACCAGCAGAGGTAGCGGGAGGGCCGACGAGCAGTACTTC.

The chain carries TRBV7-9 and TRBJ2-1; perhaps TRBD1 as D (6 bases). CDR1 and CDR2 from the germline V gene are SEHNR and FQNEAQ (reference sequence). There are 14 residues in the CDR3. Trimming took off 3 bases at V and 12 bases at J, with 18 bases between the two ends. The CDR3 spells CASSFDTGTRGQFF. The CDR3 region has the DNA TGTGCCAGCAGCTTCGACACCGGGACCAGGGGGCAGTTCTTC.

The chain recombines TRBV4-3 with TRBJ2-2; 9 positions agree with TRBD2. V trimming: 0 bases; J trimming: 7 bases; junction bases outside the gene matches: 12. The CDR3 covers 18 residues. CDR1 LGHNA and CDR2 YSLEER come from the germline V gene. The CDR3: CASSQETSGRPQGGELFF. The CDR3 DNA is TGCGCCAGCAGCCAAGAGACCAGCGGGAGGCCCCAGGGCGGGGAGCTGTTTTTT.

This chain connects TRBV5-1 to TRBJ2-2, with TRBD1 matching over 7 bases. CDR3 length: 13 amino acids. Germline CDR1 is SGHRS and CDR2 is YFSETQ. Trimming cost V 1 base and J 6 bases; bases outside gene matches: 0. The CDR3 DNA follows: TGCGCCAGCAGCTTGCAGGGGGCCGGGGAGCTGTTTTTT. Protein: CASSLQGAGELFF.

This chain links TRBV6-1 with TRBJ1-2, with TRBD1 identical over 9 bases. Per germline, CDR1 MNHNS and CDR2 SASEGT. The J segment lost 6 bases and the V segment lost 1 base, leaving 6 bases of the junction unmatched. The CDR3 extends over 15 amino acids. The CDR3 spells CASSEGDREGNGYTF. The CDR3, as DNA: TGTGCCAGCAGTGAAGGGGACAGGGAAGGAAATGGCTACACCTTC.

CDR3 sequence reads: CASSLSTSPYNEQFF. The DNA for the CDR3 is TGTGCCAGCAGTTTAAGTACTAGCCCCTACAATGAGCAGTTCTTC. This chain connects TRBV27 to TRBJ2-1; weak D call: TRBD2 (6 bases). Germline V lookup: CDR1 MNHEY, CDR2 SMNVEV (reference sequence). V dropped 2 bases and J dropped 2 bases, with 10 bases sitting between them. This CDR3 spans 15 amino acids.